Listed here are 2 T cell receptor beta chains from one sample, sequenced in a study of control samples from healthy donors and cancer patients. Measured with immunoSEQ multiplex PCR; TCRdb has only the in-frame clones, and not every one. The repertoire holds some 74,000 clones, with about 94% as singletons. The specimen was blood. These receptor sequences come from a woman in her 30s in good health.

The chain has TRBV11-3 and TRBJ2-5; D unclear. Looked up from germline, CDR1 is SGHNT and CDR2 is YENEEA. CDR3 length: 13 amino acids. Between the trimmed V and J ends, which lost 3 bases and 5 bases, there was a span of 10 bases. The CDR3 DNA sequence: TGTGCCAGCAGCTTTTCGACTTACGAGACCCAGTACTTC. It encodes CASSFSTYETQYF.

CDR3 loop: CASHQGQNTEAFF. Written as DNA, the CDR3 is TGTGCCAGCCATCAGGGGCAAAACACTGAAGCTTTCTTT. The rearrangement uses TRBV2 and TRBJ1-1; perhaps TRBD1 as D (6 bases). Deletions cut 8 bases from V and 2 bases from J, with 12 bases between. CDR3 size: 13 residues. CDR1 is SNHLY, CDR2 FYNNEI, per germline.